Listed here are 18 T cell receptor beta chains from one sample, sequenced in a study of blood T cell repertoires in COVID-19. Libraries were prepared by immunoSEQ multiplex PCR; TCRdb keeps only in-frame clonotypes and omits some of them. The repertoire has about 150,000 clones, roughly 85% of them found once; the top ten carry around 8%. Sequencing used peripheral blood. These receptors originate from a woman in her sixties with COVID-19, enrolled during active disease.

This clone has just one count. This chain links TRBV11-2 with TRBJ1-2; D is uncertain. Germline V gene lookup returns CDR1 SGHAT and CDR2 FQNNGV. Deletions cut 4 bases from V and 1 base from J, with 7 bases between. CDR3 length equals 13 residues. The CDR3 DNA reads TGTGCCAGCAGCTCTGAGGTTAACTATGGCTACACCTTC. Translated: CASSSEVNYGYTF.

This rearrangement joins TRBV14 to TRBJ1-2; 7 bases are shared with TRBD1. After removal of 1 base from V and 6 bases from J, the junction contained 8 bases not matched to a gene. Per germline, CDR1 SGHDN and CDR2 FVKESK. The CDR3 consists of 15 residues. The CDR3 sequence: CASSQASTGIDGYTF. The CDR3 DNA is TGTGCCAGCAGCCAAGCTTCGACAGGGATTGATGGCTACACCTTC.

The V call is TRBV4-3, the J call TRBJ2-2, with 8 bases fitting TRBD2. Germline V gives CDR1 LGHNA, CDR2 YSLEER. Germline trimming cut 4 bases from V and 1 base from J; bases unmatched to any gene: 5. This CDR3 has 16 amino acids. The CDR3 DNA sequence: TGCGCCAGCAGCCTCTTAGCGGGGTTGAACACCGGGGAGCTGTTTTTT. Translating it yields CASSLLAGLNTGELFF.

This chain connects TRBV9 to TRBJ2-7; D might be TRBD1 (6 bases). CDR1 is SGDLS and CDR2 is YYNGEE in the germline V gene. The germline V and J ends were trimmed by 3 bases and 7 bases, with 17 bases remaining between them. This CDR3 spans 14 amino acids. The CDR3 loop reads CASSAGPGVEEQYF. The DNA for the CDR3 is TGTGCCAGCAGCGCCGGGCCAGGGGTCGAGGAGCAGTACTTC. Full variable domain (missing parts from reference TRBV9 and TRBJ2-7): DSGVTQTPKHLITATGQRVTLRCSPRSGDLSVYWYQQSLDQGLQFLIQYYNGEERAKGNILERFSAQQFPDLHSELNLSSLELGDSALYFCASSAGPGVEEQYFGPGTRLTVT.

The chain has TRBV3-1 (or the pseudogene TRBV3-2) and TRBJ1-1; the D is unclear. This CDR3 region has 13 residues. Trimming cost V 5 bases and J 1 base, with 8 bases left between them. Looked up from germline, CDR1 is LGHDT and CDR2 is YNNKEL (reference sequence). The CDR3 DNA reads as TGTGCCAGCAGCTATTCAGAGAACACTGAAGCTTTCTTT. Protein product: CASSYSENTEAFF.

The genes are TRBV29-1 and TRBJ1-4; D gene uncertain. CDR1 is SQVTM, CDR2 ANQGSEA, per germline. V was pared by 5 bases and J by 3 bases, with 10 bases between. The CDR3 covers 13 residues. CDR3 protein: CSVMSEANEKLFF. The CDR3 DNA reads as TGCAGCGTTATGTCAGAAGCTAATGAAAAACTGTTTTTT.

The chain links TRBV18 to TRBJ1-1; D remains ambiguous. Trimming took 4 bases from V and 5 from J, leaving 17 bases between them. This CDR3 has 15 residues. The germline gives CDR1 KGHSH, CDR2 LQKENI. Here the CDR3 reads CASSRTGEVRTEAFF. The CDR3 DNA follows: TGTGCCAGCTCACGGACGGGAGAGGTGAGAACTGAAGCTTTCTTT.

The chain has TRBV5-4 and TRBJ2-3; D is unclear. V shed 3 bases and J shed 7 bases, with 24 bases lying between them. CDR1 and CDR2 (germline): SGHNT, YYREEE (reference sequence). This CDR3 is built from 17 residues. In DNA, the CDR3 is TGTGCCAGCAGCTCGACCCAACAGTTGGCCCTCACTTATACGCAGTATTTT. Protein: CASSSTQQLALTYTQYF.

A single count supports this clone. This sequence joins TRBV27 and TRBJ2-4, with D perhaps matching TRBD2 (5 bases). V lost 4 bases, J lost 8 bases, and 12 bases lay in between. CDR3 size: 13 residues. CDR1 and CDR2 (germline): MNHEY, SMNVEV (reference sequence). CDR3 residues: CASSYRVGDIQYF. DNA of the CDR3: TGTGCCAGCAGTTATAGGGTCGGGGACATTCAGTACTTC.

This rearrangement joins TRBV19 to TRBJ1-1; 7 bases align to TRBD1. CDR3 size: 12 residues. The germline CDR1 and CDR2 sequences are LNHDA and SQIVND (reference sequence). V shed 4 bases and J 7 bases; nucleotides not matched to a gene: 3. The CDR3 here is CASSTRQGEAFF. The CDR3 DNA reads TGTGCCAGTAGTACCCGACAGGGTGAAGCTTTCTTT.

V gene TRBV29-1 combines with J gene TRBJ1-1; D is possibly TRBD1 (5 bases). Trimming removed 7 bases at V and 3 bases at J, with 15 bases between. Germline CDR1 is SQVTM and CDR2 is ANQGSEA. The CDR3 totals 13 residues. CDR3 sequence: CSAYQGLDTEAFF. Written as DNA, the CDR3 is TGCAGCGCCTACCAGGGACTGGACACTGAAGCTTTCTTT. The full variable domain, in which reference TRBV29-1 and TRBJ1-1 provide the parts outside the CDR3, is SAVISQKPSRDICQRGTSLTIQCQVDSQVTMMFWYRQQPGQSLTLIATANQGSEATYESGFVIDKFPISRPNLTFSTLTVSNMSPEDSSIYLCSAYQGLDTEAFFGQGTRLTVV.

V and J are TRBV4-1 and TRBJ2-6, with D hard to call. CDR1 is MGHRA and CDR2 is YSYEKL in the germline V gene. The CDR3 length is 17 residues. Trimming left V 2 bases short and J 4 bases short, with 15 bases between. CDR3: CASSQSPAESGANVLTF. In DNA, the CDR3 is TGCGCCAGCAGCCAATCCCCTGCGGAGTCCGGGGCCAACGTCCTGACTTTC.

Only a few counts were recorded for this clone. The rearrangement links TRBV6-5 to TRBJ1-1; D gene uncertain. This CDR3 has 12 residues. Trimming cost V 2 bases and J 8 bases, with 9 bases left between them. Germline CDR1 and CDR2: MNHEY and SVGAGI. The CDR3 nucleotides are TGTGCCAGCAGTTACCGTGGCAGGGAAGCTTTCTTT. This translates into CASSYRGREAFF.

The CDR3 region has the DNA TGTGCCTGGAATCCTCGGGGTCTCTATGGCTACACCTTC. It translates to CAWNPRGLYGYTF. This sequence joins TRBV30 and TRBJ1-2; D is ambiguous. This CDR3 is 13 amino acids long. The germline V and J ends were trimmed by 4 bases and 4 bases, with 13 bases remaining between them. Germline-derived CDR1 and CDR2 are GTSNPN and SVGIG (reference sequence).

The chain joins TRBV7-6 to TRBJ2-2; D is unclear. Looked up from germline, CDR1 is SGHVS and CDR2 is FNYEAQ. The CDR3 is made up of 16 amino acids. The ends were cut back, 5 bases at V and 1 base at J, with 14 bases in the middle. DNA of the CDR3: TGTGCCAGCAGCCAGTATTCGTGGTTGAACACCGGGGAGCTGTTTTTT. Translated, it gives CASSQYSWLNTGELFF.

The chain carries TRBV11-2 and TRBJ2-3; 10 positions agree with TRBD2. This CDR3 contains 16 residues. CDR1 SGHAT and CDR2 FQNNGV come from the germline V gene. With 1 base clipped from V and 8 bases from J, the junction kept 9 bases outside the gene matches. The CDR3 sequence: CASSLGSSGGPATQYF. CDR3 nucleotide sequence: TGTGCCAGCAGCTTAGGGTCTAGCGGGGGCCCCGCTACGCAGTATTTT.

The gene calls are TRBV14 and TRBJ1-1; TRBD1 might be the D (6 bases). Germline CDR1 reads SGHDN; CDR2 reads FVKESK. Trimming shortened V by 0 bases and J by 1 base, and 12 bases separated the two germline ends. The CDR3 consists of 16 residues. For the CDR3, the DNA is TGTGCCAGCAGCCAAGACAACAGGGTTACGAACACTGAAGCTTTCTTT. It codes for CASSQDNRVTNTEAFF.

This clone was recorded once. The rearrangement joins TRBV5-8 to TRBJ1-1, with D possibly being TRBD1 (5 bases). The germline V gene encodes CDR1 SGHTS and CDR2 YDEGEE. The CDR3 has 14 amino acids. Trimming removed 0 bases from V and 5 bases from J, with 11 bases in between. The CDR3 loop reads CASSLVQGLTEAFF. In nucleotides, the CDR3 is TGTGCCAGCAGCTTGGTGCAGGGCCTGACTGAAGCTTTCTTT.